This T cell receptor (beta chain) derives from a study of OX40 agonist ivuxolimab in advanced cancers. Germline CDR1 and CDR2: MNHEY and SMNVEV (reference sequence). V was clipped by 6 bases and J by 8 bases; unmatched bases: 9. The CDR3 loop spans 14 amino acids. Measured with immunoSEQ multiplex PCR; TCRdb has only the in-frame clones, and not every one. The sample shows over 60,000 clones, roughly 85% of them seen only once. The chain links TRBV27 to TRBJ1-4, with 7 bases matching TRBD1. Sample: CD4+ or CD8+ T cells sorted from blood, taken in a trial of the OX40 agonist ivuxolimab. The receptor was isolated from an adult with an advanced solid tumor such as melanoma, head and neck, liver or kidney cancer. CDR3: CASSSDRAQEKLFF. The CDR3 nucleotides are TGTGCCAGCAGCTCCGACAGGGCACAGGAAAAACTGTTTTTT.